What follows are 23 T cell receptor beta chains derived from one specimen sequenced in a study of blood T cells in healthy people across ages. The use of a sample-barcoded 5' primer and a J-beta primer mix characterized a second PCR of about 7 to 12 cycles. TCRdb reprocessed the 5' RACE reads via MiXCR and lists one record per CDR3 protein. The sample has about 970,000 distinct CDR3 sequences; roughly half are singletons. Sequencing was done on a sample of blood. These receptors came from an older woman in good health.

The CDR3 DNA is TGTGCCAGCAGCTTAAATCTCTTGGGGAGGGCCTCCCCGTGGGAGCAGTACTTC. It encodes CASSLNLLGRASPWEQYF. This chain links TRBV7-2 with TRBJ2-4, with 7 bases lining up with TRBD2. Trimming at V came to 2 bases and at J to 13 bases, leaving 23 bases not matched to a gene. CDR1 and CDR2 from the germline V gene are SGHTA and FQGNSA. CDR3 length: 18 amino acids.

The J gene is TRBJ1-4, the V gene TRBV5-1, with 9 bases lining up with TRBD1. The CDR3 length is 15 residues. The V and J ends lost 4 bases and 6 bases, in that order; junction bases with no gene match: 7. Germline assignment: CDR1 SGHRS and CDR2 YFSETQ. The CDR3, as DNA: TGCGCCAGCAGCAAAGGGACAGGGAGGGATGAAAAACTGTTTTTT. This translates into CASSKGTGRDEKLFF.

The rearrangement links TRBV12-3 or TRBV12-4 to TRBJ2-5; D is ambiguous. The ends were cut back, 6 bases at V and 4 bases at J, with 15 bases in the middle. The CDR3 runs 14 residues. CDR3 DNA sequence: TGTGCCAGCAGAACCTTCGGGCGAAGAGAGACCCAGTACTTC. It specifies CASRTFGRRETQYF.

The rearrangement links TRBV4-3 to TRBJ1-4; 8 positions agree with TRBD1. CDR1 and CDR2 (germline): LGHNA, YSLEER. CDR3 length equals 15 residues. V lost 4 bases to trimming and J lost 5 bases; unmatched junction nucleotides: 6. CDR3 sequence: CASSLKDRGNEKLFF. CDR3 in DNA: TGCGCCAGCAGCCTCAAAGACAGGGGAAATGAAAAACTGTTTTTT.

V gene TRBV27 combines with J gene TRBJ1-2, with D possibly being TRBD1 (6 bases). The germline V gene has CDR1 MNHEY and CDR2 SMNVEV (reference sequence). V lost 6 bases and J lost 0, with 11 bases in between. The CDR3 has 14 amino acids. The CDR3 sequence is CASRSQGSNYGYTF. The CDR3 coding sequence is TGTGCCAGCAGGTCACAGGGCTCTAACTATGGCTACACCTTC.

The chain links TRBV3-1 to TRBJ1-2; D might be TRBD1 (5 bases). The V gene lost 3 bases and the J gene lost 5 bases, with 19 bases spanning the gap. Germline V lookup: CDR1 LGHDT, CDR2 YNNKEL (reference sequence). The CDR3 length is 16 residues. DNA of the CDR3: TGTGCCAGCAGCCAGGGGGGGTCGGGACTCAGGTATGGCTACACCTTC. Translating gives CASSQGGSGLRYGYTF.

This clonotype has just a few counts. This chain links TRBV29-1 with TRBJ2-5, with a tentative D call TRBD2 (5 bases). The CDR3 is made up of 12 amino acids. Germline CDR1 and CDR2: SQVTM and ANQGSEA. Trimming took 8 bases from V and 5 from J, leaving 15 bases between them. CDR3 residues: CSSKGGWETQYF. CDR3 nucleotide sequence: TGCAGCTCTAAAGGAGGATGGGAGACCCAGTACTTC.

The rearrangement joins TRBV11-1 to TRBJ2-1; tentative D call: TRBD2 (6 bases). The CDR3 is 16 amino acids. Per the germline V gene, CDR1 is SGHAT and CDR2 is FQDESV (reference sequence). V lost 3 bases and J lost 0, with 12 bases in between. CDR3 sequence: CASSFSGTTSYNEQFF. In DNA form, the CDR3 reads TGTGCCAGCAGCTTTAGCGGCACTACCTCCTACAATGAGCAGTTCTTC.

V usage is TRBV7-2 and J usage is TRBJ2-1; tentatively, D is TRBD2 (6 bases). This CDR3 is built from 17 residues. The germline CDR1 and CDR2 sequences are SGHTA and FQGNSA. V lost 0 bases to trimming and J lost 13 bases, with 25 bases between them. CDR3 residues: CASSLAPPSLASPQQFF. The CDR3 region has the DNA TGTGCCAGCAGCTTAGCCCCGCCCAGTCTAGCGAGCCCTCAACAGTTCTTC.

There are a few counts of this clonotype. The J gene is TRBJ2-1, the V gene TRBV4-2; D might be TRBD1 (5 bases). Trimming pared 1 base from V and 2 bases from J, leaving 24 bases between. The CDR3 is 20 residues long. Germline V gene data show CDR1 as LGHNA and CDR2 as YNFKEQ. The CDR3 region has the DNA TGTGCCAGCAGCCAAGCACCCACAGGCCCCTATCTTATTACCTACAATGAGCAGTTCTTC. Translation: CASSQAPTGPYLITYNEQFF.

CDR3 protein: CASRKQGPDTQYF. The CDR3 coding sequence is TGTGCCAGCAGAAAACAGGGACCAGATACGCAGTATTTT. The chain recombines TRBV28 with TRBJ2-3; possible D gene TRBD1, 6 bases. In germline, CDR1 is MDHEN, CDR2 SYDVKM. The CDR3 has 13 amino acids. V was pared by 6 bases and J by 4 bases, with 11 bases between. Full variable domain (rest looked up from reference TRBV28 and TRBJ2-3): DVKVTQSSRYLVKRTGEKVFLECVQDMDHENMFWYRQDPGLGLRLIYFSYDVKMKEKGDIPEGYSVSREKKERFSLILESASTNQTSMYLCASRKQGPDTQYFGPGTRLTVL.

CDR3 sequence (DNA): TGTGCCAGCAGCAAAGGGGCGAGGACGGGGGGTGGCTACACCTTC. Its protein product is CASSKGARTGGGYTF. The J gene is TRBJ1-2, the V gene TRBV21-1; TRBD1, the D gene given by the table, was not confirmed from the DNA. TRBV21-1 is a pseudogene locus. CDR3 length equals 15 residues.

The chain carries TRBV12-3 or TRBV12-4 and TRBJ2-3; TRBD2 matches at 7 bases. The V gene end was trimmed by 5 bases and the J gene end by 2 bases; junction bases not matched to a gene: 7. The CDR3 runs 15 residues. This CDR3 reads CASSPRDYFTDTQYF. The CDR3 bases are TGTGCCAGCAGTCCCCGGGACTACTTCACAGATACGCAGTATTTT.

This clonotype was counted a single time. The CDR3 spells CAWSMAGGALSGYTF. CDR3 nucleotides: TGTGCCTGGAGTATGGCAGGGGGCGCTCTTAGTGGCTACACCTTC. The chain joins TRBV30 to TRBJ1-2; TRBD1 matches at 8 bases. V trimming: 2 bases; J trimming: 7 bases; junction bases outside the gene matches: 12. The germline gives CDR1 GTSNPN, CDR2 SVGIG (reference sequence). This CDR3 comprises 15 residues.

This clonotype is a singleton in its sample. The rearrangement uses TRBV12-3 or TRBV12-4 and TRBJ1-1; TRBD1 aligns across 8 bases. The CDR3 runs 17 residues. Losses at the gene ends were 3 bases for V and 5 bases for J; bases not matched to a gene: 14. CDR3 loop: CASSFHPLSDRGTEAFF. The CDR3 region has the DNA TGTGCCAGCAGTTTCCACCCACTCTCTGACAGGGGAACTGAAGCTTTCTTT.

About this clonotype itself: This could be a read error, since a much larger clone is one nucleotide away. The gene calls are TRBV28 and TRBJ1-2, with unresolved D. Germline V gene data show CDR1 as MDHEN and CDR2 as SYDVKM. The CDR3 has 13 residues. Written as DNA, the CDR3 is TGTGCCAGCAGTTTTGGGGAACACTATGGCCACACCTTC. Amino acids: CASSFGEHYGHTF.

This clonotype has at least ten counts. This chain joins TRBV10-3 and TRBJ2-3; 8 bases align to TRBD1. V was clipped by 6 bases and J by 2 bases; unmatched bases: 4. Germline CDR1 reads ENHRY; CDR2 reads SYGVKD. CDR3 length: 14 residues. This CDR3 reads CAISPGQDTDTQYF. CDR3 DNA: TGTGCCATCAGCCCGGGACAGGACACAGATACGCAGTATTTT.

This clonotype was found a few times. V usage is TRBV2 and J usage is TRBJ2-5; D might be TRBD1 or TRBD2, each matching 6 bases. The J call may be in error: the DNA end matches TRBJ2-7 better. The CDR3 is 13 amino acids. Germline V gene sequence: CDR1 SNHLY, CDR2 FYNNEI. In nucleotides, the CDR3 is TGTGCCAGCAGTGAGGCAGGGGAGGTCGAGCAGTACTTC. The encoded protein is CASSEAGEVEQYF.

This clonotype was seen a few times. The rearrangement links TRBV11-2 to TRBJ2-5; 11 nucleotides agree with TRBD2. The V and J ends lost 0 bases and 6 bases, in that order; junction bases with no gene match: 9. The CDR3 sequence is 17 residues long. Germline CDR1 and CDR2: SGHAT and FQNNGV. As DNA, the CDR3 is TGTGCCAGCAGCTTAGATCGGATAGCGGGAGGGCCGAAGACCCAGTACTTC. Its protein product is CASSLDRIAGGPKTQYF.

The rearrangement links TRBV7-9 to TRBJ2-5, with 7 bases that match TRBD1. Near its end, the DNA agrees better with TRBJ2-7, so the J call may be wrong. Germline CDR1 and CDR2: SEHNR and FQNEAQ (reference sequence). The CDR3 totals 14 residues. CDR3 in amino acids: CASSKGQRILEQYF. CDR3 in DNA: TGTGCCAGCAGTAAGGGACAGAGAATCCTCGAGCAGTACTTC.

To note about this clonotype: At one end, the junction sequence differs from germline, possibly due to a read error. This chain links TRBV29-1 with TRBJ2-3, with 7 bases lining up with TRBD2. Germline CDR1 SQVTM, CDR2 ANQGSEA. The CDR3 is 15 residues long. Here the CDR3 reads CRVELLATSTDTQYF. The CDR3 nucleotides are TGCCGCGTTGAACTACTAGCGACTAGCACAGATACGCAGTATTTT.

This clonotype was observed many times. The chain links TRBV7-9 to TRBJ2-7; a weak D match, TRBD1 (6 bases). This CDR3 is 17 amino acids long. Trimming removed 1 base from V and 0 bases from J, with 16 bases in between. Per germline, CDR1 SEHNR and CDR2 FQNEAQ (reference sequence). The CDR3 sequence is CASSLGGGRQASYEQYF. The CDR3 DNA reads as TGTGCCAGCAGCTTAGGAGGGGGACGGCAAGCCTCCTACGAGCAGTACTTC.

For this clonotype: This clone may be a read error of a much larger clone one base away. The rearrangement links TRBV20-1 to TRBJ2-6; D remains unclear. This CDR3 has 15 residues. The germline V gene encodes CDR1 DFQATT and CDR2 SNEGSKA (reference sequence). Trimming shortened V by 0 bases and J by 7 bases, and 13 bases separated the two germline ends. The CDR3 sequence: CSARDAAVGANVLTF. CDR3 nucleotides: TGCAGTGCTAGAGACGCCGCGGTTGGTGCCAACGTCCTGACTTTC.